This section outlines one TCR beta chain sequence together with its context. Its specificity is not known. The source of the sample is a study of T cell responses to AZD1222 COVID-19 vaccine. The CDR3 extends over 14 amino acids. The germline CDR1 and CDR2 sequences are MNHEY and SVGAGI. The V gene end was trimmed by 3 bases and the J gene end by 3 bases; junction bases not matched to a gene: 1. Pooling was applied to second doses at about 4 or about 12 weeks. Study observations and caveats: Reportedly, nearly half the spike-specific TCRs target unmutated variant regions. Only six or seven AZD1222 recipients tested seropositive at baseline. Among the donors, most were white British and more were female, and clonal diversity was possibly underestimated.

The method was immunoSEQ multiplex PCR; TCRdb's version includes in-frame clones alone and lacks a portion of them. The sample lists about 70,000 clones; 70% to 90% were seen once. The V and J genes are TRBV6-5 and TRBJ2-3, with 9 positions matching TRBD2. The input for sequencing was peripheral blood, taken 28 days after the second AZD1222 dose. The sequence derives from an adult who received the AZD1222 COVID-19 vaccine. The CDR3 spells CASSYSGSTDTQYF. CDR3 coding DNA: TGTGCCAGCAGTTATAGCGGGAGTACAGATACGCAGTATTTT.